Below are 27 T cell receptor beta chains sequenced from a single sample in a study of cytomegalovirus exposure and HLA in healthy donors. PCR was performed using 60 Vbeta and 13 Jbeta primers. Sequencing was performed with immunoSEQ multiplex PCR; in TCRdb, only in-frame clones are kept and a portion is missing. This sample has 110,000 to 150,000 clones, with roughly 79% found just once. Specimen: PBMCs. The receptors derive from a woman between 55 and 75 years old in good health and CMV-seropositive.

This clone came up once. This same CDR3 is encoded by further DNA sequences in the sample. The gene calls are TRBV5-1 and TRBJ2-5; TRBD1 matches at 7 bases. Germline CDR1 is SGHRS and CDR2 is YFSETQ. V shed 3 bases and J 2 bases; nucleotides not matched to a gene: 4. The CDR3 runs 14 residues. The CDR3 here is CASSSTGFQETQYF. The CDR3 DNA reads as TGCGCCAGCAGCTCGACAGGGTTTCAAGAGACCCAGTACTTC.

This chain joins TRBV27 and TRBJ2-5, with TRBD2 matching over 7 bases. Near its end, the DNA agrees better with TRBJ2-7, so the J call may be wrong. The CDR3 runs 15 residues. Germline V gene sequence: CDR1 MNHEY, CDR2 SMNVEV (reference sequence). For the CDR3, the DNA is TGTGCCAGCAGACCAGATTCGGGGGGTTCCTACGAGCAGTACTTC. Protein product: CASRPDSGGSYEQYF.

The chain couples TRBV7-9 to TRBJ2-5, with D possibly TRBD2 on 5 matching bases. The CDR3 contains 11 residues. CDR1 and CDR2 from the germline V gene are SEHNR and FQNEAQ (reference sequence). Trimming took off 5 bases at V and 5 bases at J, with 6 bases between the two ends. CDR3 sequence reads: CASSRGETQYF. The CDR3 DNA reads TGTGCCAGCAGCAGAGGGGAGACCCAGTACTTC.

CDR3 protein: CASSFGTGEYEQYF. For the CDR3, the DNA is TGTGCCAGTAGTTTCGGGACAGGGGAGTACGAGCAGTACTTC. V and J are TRBV19 and TRBJ2-7; 10 bases map to TRBD1. V lost 5 bases and J lost 4; bases outside the gene matches: 5. Per the germline V gene, CDR1 is LNHDA and CDR2 is SQIVND (reference sequence). The CDR3 is 14 residues long.

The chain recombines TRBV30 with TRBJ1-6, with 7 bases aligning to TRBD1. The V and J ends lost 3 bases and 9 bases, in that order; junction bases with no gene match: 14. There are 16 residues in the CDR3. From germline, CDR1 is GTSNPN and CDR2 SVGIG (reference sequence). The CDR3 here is CAWSRDGQASRSPLHF. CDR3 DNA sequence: TGTGCCTGGAGCAGGGATGGACAGGCGAGTCGTTCACCCCTCCACTTT.

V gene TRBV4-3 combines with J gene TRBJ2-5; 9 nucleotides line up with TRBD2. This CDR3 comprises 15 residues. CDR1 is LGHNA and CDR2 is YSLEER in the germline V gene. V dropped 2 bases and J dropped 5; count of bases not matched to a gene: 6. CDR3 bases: TGCGCCAGCAGCCAAAATAGCGGGAGTGGCGAGACCCAGTACTTC. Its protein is CASSQNSGSGETQYF.

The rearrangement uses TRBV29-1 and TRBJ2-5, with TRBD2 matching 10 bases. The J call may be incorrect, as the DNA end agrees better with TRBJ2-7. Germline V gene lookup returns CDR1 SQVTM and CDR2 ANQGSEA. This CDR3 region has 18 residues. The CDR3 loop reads CSARLGLAGDLGSYEQYF. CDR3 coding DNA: TGCAGCGCCCGATTGGGGCTAGCGGGAGATTTGGGGTCCTACGAGCAGTACTTC.

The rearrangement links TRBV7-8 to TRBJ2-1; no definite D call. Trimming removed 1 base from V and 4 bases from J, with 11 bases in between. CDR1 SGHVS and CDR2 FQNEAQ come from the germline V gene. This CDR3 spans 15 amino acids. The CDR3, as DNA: TGTGCCAGCAGCTTAGAGAACGTCGGTTACAATGAGCAGTTCTTC. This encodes CASSLENVGYNEQFF.

The CDR3 loop is CSVEGLGGTDNTEAFF. The CDR3 DNA follows: TGCAGCGTTGAAGGCCTCGGCGGGACAGATAACACTGAAGCTTTCTTT. The chain joins TRBV29-1 to TRBJ1-1; 7 positions match TRBD1. Per germline, CDR1 SQVTM and CDR2 ANQGSEA. The V segment lost 1 base and the J segment 2 bases; nucleotides outside the gene matches: 10. The CDR3 length is 16 residues.

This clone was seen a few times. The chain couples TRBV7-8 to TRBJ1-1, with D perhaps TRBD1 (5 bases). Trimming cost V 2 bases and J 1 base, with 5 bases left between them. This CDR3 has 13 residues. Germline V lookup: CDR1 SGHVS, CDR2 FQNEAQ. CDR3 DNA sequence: TGTGCCAGCAGCTTAAGGGGGAACACTGAAGCTTTCTTT. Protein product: CASSLRGNTEAFF.

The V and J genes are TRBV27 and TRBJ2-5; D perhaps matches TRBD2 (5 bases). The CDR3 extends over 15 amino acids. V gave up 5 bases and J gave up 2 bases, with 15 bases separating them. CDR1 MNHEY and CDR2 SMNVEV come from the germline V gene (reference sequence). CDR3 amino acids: CASSPVAGPQETQYF. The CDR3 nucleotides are TGTGCCAGCAGTCCCGTGGCGGGCCCACAAGAGACCCAGTACTTC.

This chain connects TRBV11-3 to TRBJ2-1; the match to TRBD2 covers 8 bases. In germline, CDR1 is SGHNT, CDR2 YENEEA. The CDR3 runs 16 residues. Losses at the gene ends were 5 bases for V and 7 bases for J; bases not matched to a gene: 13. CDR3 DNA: TGTGCCAGCAGCCGAACCTCTTGGGCTAGCGGGAATGAGCAGTTCTTC. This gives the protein CASSRTSWASGNEQFF.

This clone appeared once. CDR3 coding DNA: TGTGCCAGCAGCGTAGCTACGACAGGGGGCAGGGAGACCCAGTACTTC. As protein: CASSVATTGGRETQYF. The rearrangement uses TRBV9 and TRBJ2-5; 10 positions agree with TRBD1. V was pared by 0 bases and J by 5 bases, with 7 bases of the junction left unmatched. From germline, CDR1 is SGDLS and CDR2 YYNGEE. The CDR3 has 16 amino acids.

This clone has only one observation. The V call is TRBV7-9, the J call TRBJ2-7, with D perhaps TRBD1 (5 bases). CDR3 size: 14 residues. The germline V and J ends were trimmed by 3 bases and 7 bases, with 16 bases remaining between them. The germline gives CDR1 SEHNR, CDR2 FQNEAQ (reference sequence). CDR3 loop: CASSFIGGAGEQYF. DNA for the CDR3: TGTGCCAGCAGCTTCATAGGCGGAGCAGGGGAGCAGTACTTC.

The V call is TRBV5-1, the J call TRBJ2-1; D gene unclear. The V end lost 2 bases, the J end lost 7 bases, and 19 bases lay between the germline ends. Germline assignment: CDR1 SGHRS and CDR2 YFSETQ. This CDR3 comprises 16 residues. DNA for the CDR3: TGCGCCAGCAGCTTCCGTTTCGACACGGTGGGTAATGAGCAGTTCTTC. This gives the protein CASSFRFDTVGNEQFF.

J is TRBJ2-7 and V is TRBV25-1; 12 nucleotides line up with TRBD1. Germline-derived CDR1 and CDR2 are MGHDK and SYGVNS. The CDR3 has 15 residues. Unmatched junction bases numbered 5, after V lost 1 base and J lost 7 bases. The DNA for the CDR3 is TGTGCCAGCAGTGAATGGGGACAGGGGGCGGAGGAGCAGTACTTC. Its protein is CASSEWGQGAEEQYF.

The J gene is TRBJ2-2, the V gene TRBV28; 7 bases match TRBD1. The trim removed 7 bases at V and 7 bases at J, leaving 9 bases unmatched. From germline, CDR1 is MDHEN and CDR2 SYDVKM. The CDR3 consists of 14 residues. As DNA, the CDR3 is TGTGCCAGCACTTTGATAGGGGGCAGCGGGGAGCTGTTTTTT. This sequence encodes CASTLIGGSGELFF.

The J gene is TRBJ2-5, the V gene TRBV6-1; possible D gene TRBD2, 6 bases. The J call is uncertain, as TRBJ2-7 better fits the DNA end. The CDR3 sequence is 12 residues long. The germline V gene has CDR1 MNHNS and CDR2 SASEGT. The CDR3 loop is CASTRGTYEQYF. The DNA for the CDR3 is TGTGCCAGCACGCGGGGAACCTACGAGCAGTACTTC.

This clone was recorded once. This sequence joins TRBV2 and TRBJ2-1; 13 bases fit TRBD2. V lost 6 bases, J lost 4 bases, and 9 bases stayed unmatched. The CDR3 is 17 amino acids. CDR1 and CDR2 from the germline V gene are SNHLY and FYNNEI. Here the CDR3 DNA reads TGTGCCAGCAGGCCGGGACTAGCGGGACTAATATACAATGAGCAGTTCTTC. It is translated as CASRPGLAGLIYNEQFF.

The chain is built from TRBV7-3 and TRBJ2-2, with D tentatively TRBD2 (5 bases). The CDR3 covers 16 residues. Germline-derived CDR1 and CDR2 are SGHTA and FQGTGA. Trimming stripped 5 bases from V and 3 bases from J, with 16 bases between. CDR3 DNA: TGTGCCAGCAGCCCACGGGGAGCGAGAGACACCGGGGAGCTGTTTTTT. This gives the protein CASSPRGARDTGELFF.

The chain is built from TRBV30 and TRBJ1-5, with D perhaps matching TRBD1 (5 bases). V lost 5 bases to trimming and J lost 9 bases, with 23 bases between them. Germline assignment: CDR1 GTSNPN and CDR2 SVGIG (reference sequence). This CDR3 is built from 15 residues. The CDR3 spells CAWSGGRTGASPQHF. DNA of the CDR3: TGTGCCTGGTCCGGGGGGAGGACCGGAGCGTCGCCCCAGCATTTT.

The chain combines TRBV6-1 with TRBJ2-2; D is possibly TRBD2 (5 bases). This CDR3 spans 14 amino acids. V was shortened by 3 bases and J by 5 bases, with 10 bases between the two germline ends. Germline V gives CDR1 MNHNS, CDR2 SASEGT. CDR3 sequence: CASSEITGTGELFF. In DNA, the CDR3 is TGTGCCAGCAGTGAGATCACGGGGACCGGGGAGCTGTTTTTT.

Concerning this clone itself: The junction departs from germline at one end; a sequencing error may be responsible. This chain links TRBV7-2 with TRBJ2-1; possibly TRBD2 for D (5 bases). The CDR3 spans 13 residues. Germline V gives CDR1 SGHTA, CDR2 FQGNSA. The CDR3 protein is CASSLTTNNEQLF. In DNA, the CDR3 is TGTGCCAGCAGCCTGACGACTAACAATGAGCAGCTCTTC.

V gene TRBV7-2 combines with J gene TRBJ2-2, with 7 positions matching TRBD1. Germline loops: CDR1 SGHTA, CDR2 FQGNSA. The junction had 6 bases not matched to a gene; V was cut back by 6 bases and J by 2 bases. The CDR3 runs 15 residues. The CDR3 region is CASRPTGANTGELFF. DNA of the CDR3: TGTGCCAGCAGACCCACAGGGGCCAACACCGGGGAGCTGTTTTTT.

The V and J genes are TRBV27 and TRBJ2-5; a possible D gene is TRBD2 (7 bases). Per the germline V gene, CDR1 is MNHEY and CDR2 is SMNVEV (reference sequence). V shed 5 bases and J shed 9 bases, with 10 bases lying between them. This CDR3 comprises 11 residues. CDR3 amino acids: CASSLGGAQYF. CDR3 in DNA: TGTGCCAGCAGTCTAGGGGGGGCCCAGTACTTC.

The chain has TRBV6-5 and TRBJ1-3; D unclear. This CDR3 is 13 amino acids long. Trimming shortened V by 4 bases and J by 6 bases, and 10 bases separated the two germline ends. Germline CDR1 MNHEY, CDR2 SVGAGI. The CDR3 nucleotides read TGTGCCAGCAGTTCCCCGGTCGTAAACACCATATATTTT. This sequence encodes CASSSPVVNTIYF.

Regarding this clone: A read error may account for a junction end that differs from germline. The CDR3 sequence is CASSPLGQADEQYF. Here the CDR3 DNA reads TGTGCTAGCAGCCCCCTGGGACAGGCGGACGAGCAGTACTTC. The chain couples TRBV7-7 to TRBJ2-7; TRBD1 aligns across 8 bases. CDR1 is SSHAT, CDR2 FNYEAQ, per germline (reference sequence). The CDR3 contains 14 residues.